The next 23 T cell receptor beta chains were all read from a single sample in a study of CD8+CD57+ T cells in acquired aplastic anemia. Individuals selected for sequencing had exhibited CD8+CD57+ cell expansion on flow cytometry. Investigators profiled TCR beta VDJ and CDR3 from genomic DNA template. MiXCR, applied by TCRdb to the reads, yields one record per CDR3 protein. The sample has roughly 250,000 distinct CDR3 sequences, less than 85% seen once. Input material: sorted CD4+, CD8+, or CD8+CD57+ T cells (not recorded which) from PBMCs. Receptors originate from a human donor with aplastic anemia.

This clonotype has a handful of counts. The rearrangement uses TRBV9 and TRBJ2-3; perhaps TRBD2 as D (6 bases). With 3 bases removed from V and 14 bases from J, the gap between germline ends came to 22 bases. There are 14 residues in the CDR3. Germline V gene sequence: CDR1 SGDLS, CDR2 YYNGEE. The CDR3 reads CASSGEVGTTEAYF. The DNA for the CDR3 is TGTGCCAGCAGCGGGGAGGTGGGGACCACTGAAGCGTATTTT.

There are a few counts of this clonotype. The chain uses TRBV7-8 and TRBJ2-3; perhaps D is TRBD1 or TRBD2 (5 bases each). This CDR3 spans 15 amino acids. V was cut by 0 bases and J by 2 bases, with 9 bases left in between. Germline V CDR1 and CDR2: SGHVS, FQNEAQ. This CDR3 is CASSLAGVNTDTQYF. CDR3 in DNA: TGTGCCAGCAGCTTAGCGGGGGTAAACACAGATACGCAGTATTTT.

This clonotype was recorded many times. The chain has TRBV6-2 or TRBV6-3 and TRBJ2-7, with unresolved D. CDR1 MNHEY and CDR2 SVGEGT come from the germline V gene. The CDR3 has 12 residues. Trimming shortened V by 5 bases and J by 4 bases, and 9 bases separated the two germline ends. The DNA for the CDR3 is TGTGCCAGCAGTAACGGGTGGTACGAGCAGTACGTC. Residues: CASSNGWYEQYV.

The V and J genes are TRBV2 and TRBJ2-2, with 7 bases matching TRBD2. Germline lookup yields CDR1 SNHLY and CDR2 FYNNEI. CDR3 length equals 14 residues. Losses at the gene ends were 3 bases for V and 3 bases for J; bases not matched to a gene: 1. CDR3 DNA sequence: TGTGCCAGCAGTGATGGGGGGGACACCGGGGAGCTGTTTTTT. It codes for CASSDGGDTGELFF.

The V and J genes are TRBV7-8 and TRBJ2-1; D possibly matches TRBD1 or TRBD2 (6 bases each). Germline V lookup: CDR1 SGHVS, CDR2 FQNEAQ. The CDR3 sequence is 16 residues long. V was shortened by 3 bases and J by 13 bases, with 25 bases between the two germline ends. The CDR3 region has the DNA TGTGCCAGCAGCTTGGGGGGCGGAAGCGGTCAGGACTTCCAGTTCTTC. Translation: CASSLGGGSGQDFQFF.

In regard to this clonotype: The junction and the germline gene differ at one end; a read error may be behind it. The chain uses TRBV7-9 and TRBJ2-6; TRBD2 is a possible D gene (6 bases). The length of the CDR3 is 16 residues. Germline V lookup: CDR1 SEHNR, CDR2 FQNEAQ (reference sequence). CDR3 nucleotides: TGTGCCTACGAGGTAGCGGCGTACCAAGAGACCCAGTACCTGGCTTTC. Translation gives CAYEVAAYQETQYLAF.

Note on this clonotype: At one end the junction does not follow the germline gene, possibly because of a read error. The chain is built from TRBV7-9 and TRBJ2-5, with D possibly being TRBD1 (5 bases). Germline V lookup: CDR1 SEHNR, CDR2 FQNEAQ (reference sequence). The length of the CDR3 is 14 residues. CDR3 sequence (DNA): TGTGCCAGCAGCATTGACAGCGAGCAAGGGACCCAGTACTTC. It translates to CASSIDSEQGTQYF.

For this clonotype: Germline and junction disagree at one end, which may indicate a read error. The CDR3 loop is CASSLDLTRNPEAFF. The CDR3 bases are TGTGCCAGCAGCTTAGATCTGACCAGGAACCCTGAAGCTTTCTTT. The rearrangement links TRBV11-2 to TRBJ1-1; D unresolved. CDR1 is SGHAT and CDR2 is FQNNGV in the germline V gene. The CDR3 length is 15 residues.

CDR3 in DNA: TGTGCCATCAGCCAGGGGGGCCTTAACAATCATCCCCAGTATTTT. It specifies CAISQGGLNNHPQYF. V gene TRBV10-3 combines with J gene TRBJ2-4, with D possibly being TRBD1 (7 bases). The J call may not be correct, given that the DNA end is closer to TRBJ2-3. CDR1 and CDR2 from the germline V gene are ENHRY and SYGVKD. The CDR3 loop spans 15 amino acids.

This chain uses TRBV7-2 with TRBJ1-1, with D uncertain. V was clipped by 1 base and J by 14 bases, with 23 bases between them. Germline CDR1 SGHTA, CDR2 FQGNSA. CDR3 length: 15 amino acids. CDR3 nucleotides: TGTGCCAGCAGCTTAGATGTGACTAGCGGAGATACGCAGTTCTTT. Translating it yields CASSLDVTSGDTQFF.

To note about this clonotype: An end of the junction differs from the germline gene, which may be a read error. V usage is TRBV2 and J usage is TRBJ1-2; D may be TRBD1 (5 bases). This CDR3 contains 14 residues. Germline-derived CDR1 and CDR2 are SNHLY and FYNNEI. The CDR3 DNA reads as TGTGCCAGCAGTCAGACAAGTGGGGGATACTACAATGACTTC. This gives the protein CASSQTSGGYYNDF.

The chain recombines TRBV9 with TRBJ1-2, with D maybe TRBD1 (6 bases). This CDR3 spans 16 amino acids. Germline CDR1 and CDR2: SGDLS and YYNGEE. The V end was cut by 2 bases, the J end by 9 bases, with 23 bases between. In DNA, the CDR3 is TGTGCCAGCAGCGTGGGGGGGCCTGGGACCCAGTACTGCTACACCTTC. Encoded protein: CASSVGGPGTQYCYTF.

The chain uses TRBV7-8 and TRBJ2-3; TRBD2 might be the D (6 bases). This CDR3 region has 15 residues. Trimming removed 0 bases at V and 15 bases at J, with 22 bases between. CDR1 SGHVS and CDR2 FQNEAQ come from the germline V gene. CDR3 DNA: TGTGCCAGCAGCTTAGCGGGAGGTGCCGATACGACGTATTATTTT. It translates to CASSLAGGADTTYYF.

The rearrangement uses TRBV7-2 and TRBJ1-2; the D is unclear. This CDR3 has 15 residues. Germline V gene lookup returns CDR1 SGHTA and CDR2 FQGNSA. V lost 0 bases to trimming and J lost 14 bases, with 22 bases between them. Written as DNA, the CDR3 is TGTGCCAGCAGCTTAGCGGGAGGTCCCGACTCGGAGTATACCTTC. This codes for CASSLAGGPDSEYTF.

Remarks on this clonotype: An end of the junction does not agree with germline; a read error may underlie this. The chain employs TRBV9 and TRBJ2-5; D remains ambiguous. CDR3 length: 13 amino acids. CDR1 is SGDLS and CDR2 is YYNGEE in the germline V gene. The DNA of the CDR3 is TGTGCCAGCAGCGTCCGCTCGGAAGAGCCCCATTTTTTC. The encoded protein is CASSVRSEEPHFF. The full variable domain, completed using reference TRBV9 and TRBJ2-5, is DSGVTQTPKHLITATGQRVTLRCSPRSGDLSVYWYQQSLDQGLQFLIQYYNGEERAKGNILERFSAQQFPDLHSELNLSSLELGDSALYFCASSVRSEEPHFFGPGTRLLVL.

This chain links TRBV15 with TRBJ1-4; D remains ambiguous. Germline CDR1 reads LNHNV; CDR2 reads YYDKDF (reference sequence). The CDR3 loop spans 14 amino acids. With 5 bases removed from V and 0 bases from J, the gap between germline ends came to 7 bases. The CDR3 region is CATSVAATNEKLFF. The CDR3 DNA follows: TGTGCCACCAGCGTAGCTGCAACTAATGAAAAACTGTTTTTT.

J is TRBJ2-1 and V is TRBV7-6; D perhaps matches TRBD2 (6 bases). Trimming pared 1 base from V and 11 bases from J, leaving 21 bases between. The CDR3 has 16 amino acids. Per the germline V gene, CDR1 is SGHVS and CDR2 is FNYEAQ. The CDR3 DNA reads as TGTGCCAGCAGCTTAGAAAGCGGCGGGGAGAGCGCTCAGCAGTTCTTC. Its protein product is CASSLESGGESAQQFF.

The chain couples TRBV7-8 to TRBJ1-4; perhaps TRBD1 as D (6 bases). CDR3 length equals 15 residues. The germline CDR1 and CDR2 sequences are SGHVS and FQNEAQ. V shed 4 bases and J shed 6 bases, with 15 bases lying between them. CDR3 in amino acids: CASSSTGAADEKLFF. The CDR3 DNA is TGTGCCAGCAGCTCAACGGGGGCGGCTGATGAAAAACTGTTTTTT.

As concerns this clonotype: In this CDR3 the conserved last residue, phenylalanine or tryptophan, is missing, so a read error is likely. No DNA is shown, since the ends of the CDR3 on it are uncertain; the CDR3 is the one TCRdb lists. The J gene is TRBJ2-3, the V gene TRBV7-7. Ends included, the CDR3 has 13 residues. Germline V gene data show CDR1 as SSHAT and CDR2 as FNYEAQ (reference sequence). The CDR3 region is CASSLGGRLTTEA.

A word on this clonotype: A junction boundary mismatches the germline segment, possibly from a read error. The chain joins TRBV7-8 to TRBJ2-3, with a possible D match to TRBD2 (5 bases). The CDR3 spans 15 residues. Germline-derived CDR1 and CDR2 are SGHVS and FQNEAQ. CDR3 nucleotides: TGTGCCAGCAGCTTAGCTAGAGGGAGAACAGCTCCGCATTATTTT. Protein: CASSLARGRTAPHYF.

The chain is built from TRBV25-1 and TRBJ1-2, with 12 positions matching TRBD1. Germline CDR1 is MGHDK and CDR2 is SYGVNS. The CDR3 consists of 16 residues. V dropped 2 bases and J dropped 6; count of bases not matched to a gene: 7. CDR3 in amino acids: CASSETGQGALNGYTF. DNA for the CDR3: TGTGCCAGCAGTGAAACGGGACAGGGGGCACTGAATGGCTACACCTTC.

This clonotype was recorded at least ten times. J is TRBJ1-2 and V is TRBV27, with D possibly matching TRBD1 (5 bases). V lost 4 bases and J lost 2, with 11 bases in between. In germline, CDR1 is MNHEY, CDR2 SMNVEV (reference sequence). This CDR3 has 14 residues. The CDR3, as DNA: TGTGCCAGCAGTTCCCTCTGGGGGAACTATGGCTACACCTTC. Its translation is CASSSLWGNYGYTF.

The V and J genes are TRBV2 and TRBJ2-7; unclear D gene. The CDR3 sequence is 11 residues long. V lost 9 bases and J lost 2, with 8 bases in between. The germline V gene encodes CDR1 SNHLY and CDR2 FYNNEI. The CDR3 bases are TGTGCCAGTCCTACCCCCTACGAGCAGTACTTC. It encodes CASPTPYEQYF. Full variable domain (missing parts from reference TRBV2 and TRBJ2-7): EPEVTQTPSHQVTQMGQEVILRCVPISNHLYFYWYRQILGQKVEFLVSFYNNEISEKSEIFDDQFSVERPDGSNFTLKIRSTKLEDSAMYFCASPTPYEQYFGPGTRLTVT.